The 20 T cell receptor beta chains below come from one sample, sequenced in a study of blood T cell repertoires in COVID-19. Produced via immunoSEQ multiplex PCR; TCRdb's table is partial and in-frame only. The profile covers 60,000 to 85,000 clones, with roughly 79% appearing a single time and approximately 6.8% taken by the ten largest. The sample was peripheral blood. The receptors derive from a woman aged 60 to 75 with acute or convalescent COVID-19.

This clone was counted a single time. The chain carries TRBV30 and TRBJ1-1; TRBD1 matches 12 bases. The CDR3 is 16 amino acids. Germline V CDR1 and CDR2: GTSNPN, SVGIG (reference sequence). After removal of 5 bases from V and 4 bases from J, the junction contained 11 bases not matched to a gene. DNA for the CDR3: TGTGCCTGGGGGGGGACAGGGGGCTTGGGTAGCACTGAAGCTTTCTTT. Translation: CAWGGTGGLGSTEAFF.

The chain is built from TRBV15 and TRBJ1-2; D might be TRBD1 (5 bases). This CDR3 contains 14 residues. Germline V gene sequence: CDR1 LNHNV, CDR2 YYDKDF (reference sequence). The V gene lost 0 bases and the J gene lost 2 bases, with 7 bases spanning the gap. CDR3 sequence: CATSRDRVNYGYTF. The CDR3 DNA reads TGTGCCACCAGCAGAGACAGGGTGAACTATGGCTACACCTTC.

The V and J genes are TRBV5-4 and TRBJ2-7; a possible D gene is TRBD2 (6 bases). This CDR3 spans 15 amino acids. Germline assignment: CDR1 SGHNT and CDR2 YYREEE (reference sequence). The V end was cut by 3 bases, the J end by 7 bases, with 20 bases between. CDR3 coding DNA: TGTGCCAGCAGCTCGAAAAGACTAGGTGGGTTGGAGCAGTACTTC. Encoded protein: CASSSKRLGGLEQYF.

The rearrangement uses TRBV10-3 and TRBJ1-1; D is unclear. The CDR3 covers 14 residues. The germline CDR1 and CDR2 sequences are ENHRY and SYGVKD. V lost 2 bases and J lost 1, with 8 bases in between. The CDR3 sequence is CAISEAQTNTEAFF. The CDR3 DNA is TGTGCCATCAGTGAGGCACAGACGAACACTGAAGCTTTCTTT.

The chain links TRBV11-2 to TRBJ1-2; TRBD1 matches 11 bases. Germline V CDR1 and CDR2: SGHAT, FQNNGV. This CDR3 is built from 15 residues. The J segment lost 4 bases and the V segment lost 5 bases, leaving 6 bases of the junction unmatched. The CDR3 DNA is TGTGCCAGCAGCCCCGCGGGGACAGGGGGCTATGGCTACACCTTC. Its protein product is CASSPAGTGGYGYTF. Together with reference TRBV11-2 and TRBJ1-2, the CDR3 gives the full variable domain: EAGVAQSPRYKIIEKRQSVAFWCNPISGHATLYWYQQILGQGPKLLIQFQNNGVVDDSQLPKDRFSAERLKGVDSTLKIQPAKLEDSAVYLCASSPAGTGGYGYTFGSGTRLTVV.

This chain links TRBV28 with TRBJ2-5, with D possibly being TRBD1 (6 bases). Germline lookup yields CDR1 MDHEN and CDR2 SYDVKM. Trimming removed 6 bases at V and 1 base at J, with 12 bases between. CDR3 size: 14 residues. This CDR3 reads CASSPTGLQETQYF. The CDR3 coding sequence is TGTGCCAGCAGCCCCACAGGGCTCCAAGAGACCCAGTACTTC.

The J gene is TRBJ2-7, the V gene TRBV20-1; tentatively, D is TRBD2 (6 bases). V was shortened by 3 bases and J by 4 bases, with 7 bases between the two germline ends. Germline V gene sequence: CDR1 DFQATT, CDR2 SNEGSKA (reference sequence). The CDR3 loop spans 11 amino acids. The CDR3 spells CSARGGYEQYF. The DNA of the CDR3 is TGCAGTGCTAGGGGGGGATACGAGCAGTACTTC.

This clone is a singleton in its sample. The chain couples TRBV14 to TRBJ2-2; D uncertain. With 0 bases removed from V and 2 bases from J, the gap between germline ends came to 4 bases. The germline gives CDR1 SGHDN, CDR2 FVKESK. This CDR3 contains 14 residues. CDR3 DNA: TGTGCCAGCAGCCAAGACCTAAACACCGGGGAGCTGTTTTTT. Translated: CASSQDLNTGELFF.

V usage is TRBV3-1 (or the pseudogene TRBV3-2) and J usage is TRBJ1-5; D remains unclear. Germline assignment: CDR1 LGHDT and CDR2 YNNKEL (reference sequence). CDR3 length: 14 amino acids. Trimming left V 1 base short and J 4 bases short, with 8 bases between. The chain's CDR3 is CASSQGRGNQPQHF. The DNA for the CDR3 is TGTGCCAGCAGCCAAGGACGGGGTAATCAGCCCCAGCATTTT.

This chain connects TRBV18 to TRBJ2-1; 7 bases are shared with TRBD1. Germline loops: CDR1 KGHSH, CDR2 LQKENI. This CDR3 comprises 11 residues. J lost 12 bases, V lost 5 bases, and 4 bases had no gene match. CDR3 protein: CASSSRQGQFF. CDR3 coding DNA: TGTGCCAGCTCATCCCGACAGGGGCAGTTCTTC.

The V and J genes are TRBV27 and TRBJ2-7; 8 nucleotides match TRBD2. Germline CDR1 reads MNHEY; CDR2 reads SMNVEV (reference sequence). V shed 8 bases and J 0 bases; nucleotides not matched to a gene: 9. The CDR3 has 15 residues. CDR3 residues: CASASSGGVSYEQYF. CDR3 DNA: TGTGCCAGCGCCTCCTCGGGAGGGGTCTCCTACGAGCAGTACTTC.

This clone occurred once. V is TRBV5-1 and J is TRBJ1-2; D gene uncertain. Trimming left V 0 bases short and J 2 bases short, with 8 bases between. CDR1 is SGHRS, CDR2 YFSETQ, per germline. The CDR3 has 14 amino acids. The CDR3 sequence: CASSLGSTNYGYTF. The DNA for the CDR3 is TGCGCCAGCAGCTTGGGTAGCACCAACTATGGCTACACCTTC.

This sequence joins TRBV7-8 and TRBJ1-4; D unresolved. V lost 2 bases and J 0 bases, leaving 13 bases between the germline ends. Germline V gene sequence: CDR1 SGHVS, CDR2 FQNEAQ. The CDR3 has 17 amino acids. The CDR3 DNA reads TGTGCCAGCAGCTTAAGGGTCGGGGTTGCAACTAATGAAAAACTGTTTTTT. The encoded protein is CASSLRVGVATNEKLFF.

The rearrangement uses TRBV7-3 and TRBJ1-2, with 7 positions matching TRBD1. The CDR3 extends over 15 amino acids. CDR1 SGHTA and CDR2 FQGTGA come from the germline V gene. Losses at the gene ends were 1 base for V and 7 bases for J; bases not matched to a gene: 9. The CDR3 reads CASSLMPGQYSGYTF. The DNA of the CDR3 is TGTGCCAGCAGCTTAATGCCGGGACAGTACTCTGGCTACACCTTC.

This clone was seen only once. V gene TRBV3-1 (or the pseudogene TRBV3-2) combines with J gene TRBJ2-2; 7 bases are shared with TRBD1. Germline CDR1 LGHDT, CDR2 YNNKEL (reference sequence). The CDR3 runs to 15 residues. The ends lost 1 base at V and 1 base at J; junction bases unmatched: 0. CDR3 DNA sequence: TGTGCCAGCAGCCAAGGACAGGGGAACACCGGGGAGCTGTTTTTT. This encodes CASSQGQGNTGELFF.

The genes are TRBV14 and TRBJ2-5; a possible D gene is TRBD1 (5 bases). Deletions cut 1 base from V and 4 bases from J, with 10 bases between. The CDR3 loop spans 14 amino acids. CDR1 and CDR2 from the germline V gene are SGHDN and FVKESK. The CDR3 nucleotides read TGTGCCAGCAGCCAAGTGCAGGGCCCAGAGACCCAGTACTTC. It yields the protein CASSQVQGPETQYF.

This rearrangement joins TRBV7-8 to TRBJ2-3; D is uncertain. Germline V CDR1 and CDR2: SGHVS, FQNEAQ. CDR3 size: 14 residues. Trimming took off 5 bases at V and 2 bases at J, with 11 bases between the two ends. Here the CDR3 reads CASSLVEYTDTQYF. The CDR3 DNA reads TGTGCCAGCAGCCTCGTAGAGTACACAGATACGCAGTATTTT. Based on the CDR3 plus reference TRBV7-8 and TRBJ2-3, the full variable domain is GAGVSQSPRYKVAKRGQDVALRCDPISGHVSLFWYQQALGQGPEFLTYFQNEAQLDKSGLPSDRFFAERPEGSVSTLKIQRTQQEDSAVYLCASSLVEYTDTQYFGPGTRLTVL.

The V gene is TRBV27, the J gene TRBJ1-1, with D possibly matching TRBD1 (5 bases). This CDR3 has 15 amino acids. Germline CDR1 and CDR2: MNHEY and SMNVEV (reference sequence). V lost 0 bases and J lost 0, with 8 bases in between. This CDR3 is CASSLSAGMNTEAFF. CDR3 DNA: TGTGCCAGCAGTTTATCGGCAGGGATGAACACTGAAGCTTTCTTT.

V gene TRBV10-3 combines with J gene TRBJ1-5; 7 bases map to TRBD1. Germline V gene sequence: CDR1 ENHRY, CDR2 SYGVKD. J lost 4 bases, V lost 0 bases, and 3 bases had no gene match. This CDR3 comprises 15 residues. The chain's CDR3 is CAISESTGSNQPQHF. DNA for the CDR3: TGTGCCATCAGTGAGTCGACAGGGTCAAATCAGCCCCAGCATTTT.

This rearrangement joins TRBV30 to TRBJ2-7; 7 bases align to TRBD1. Trimming at V came to 2 bases and at J to 4 bases, leaving 8 bases not matched to a gene. The germline V gene has CDR1 GTSNPN and CDR2 SVGIG (reference sequence). This CDR3 is 14 amino acids long. CDR3 loop: CAWSRDRVTYEQYF. DNA of the CDR3: TGTGCCTGGAGTAGAGACAGGGTAACGTACGAGCAGTACTTC.